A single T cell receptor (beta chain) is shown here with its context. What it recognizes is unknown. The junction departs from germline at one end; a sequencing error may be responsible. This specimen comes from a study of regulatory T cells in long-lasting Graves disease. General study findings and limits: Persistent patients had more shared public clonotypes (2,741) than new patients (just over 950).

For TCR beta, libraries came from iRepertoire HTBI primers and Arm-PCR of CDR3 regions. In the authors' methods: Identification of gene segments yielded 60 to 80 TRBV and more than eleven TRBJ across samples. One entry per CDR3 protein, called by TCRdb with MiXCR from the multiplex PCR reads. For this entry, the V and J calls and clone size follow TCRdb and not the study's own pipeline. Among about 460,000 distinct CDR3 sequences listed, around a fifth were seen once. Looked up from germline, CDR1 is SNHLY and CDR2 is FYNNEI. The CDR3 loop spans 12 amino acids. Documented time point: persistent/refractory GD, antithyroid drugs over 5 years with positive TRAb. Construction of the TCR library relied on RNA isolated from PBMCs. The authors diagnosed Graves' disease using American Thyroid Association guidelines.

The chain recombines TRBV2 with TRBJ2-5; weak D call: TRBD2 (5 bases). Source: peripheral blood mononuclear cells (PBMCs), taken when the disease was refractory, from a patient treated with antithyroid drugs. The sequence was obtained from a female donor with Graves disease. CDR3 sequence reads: CASSPNRETRYF. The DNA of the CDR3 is TGTGCCAGCAGTCCGAATAGGGAGACCCGGTACTTC. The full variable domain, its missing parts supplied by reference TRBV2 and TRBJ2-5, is EPEVTQTPSHQVTQMGQEVILRCVPISNHLYFYWYRQILGQKVEFLVSFYNNEISEKSEIFDDQFSVERPDGSNFTLKIRSTKLEDSAMYFCASSPNRETRYFGPGTRLLVL.